These 25 T cell receptor beta chains share one sample of origin, sequenced in a study of T-cell reconstitution after alpha-beta-depleted transplantation in children. A library of TCRbeta sequences, prepared with unique molecular identifiers, was generated. TCRdb itself ran the PCR reads through MiXCR, one entry per CDR3 protein. The table includes roughly 500,000 distinct CDR3 sequences, under 15% detected once. The sequences come from PBMCs from the stem cell graft donor, collected from the stem cell graft. The source is a human donor who donated a stem cell graft to a child with combined immunodeficiency.

This clonotype was picked up a small number of times. CDR3: CASSYDSDSSGANVLTF. Written as DNA, the CDR3 is TGTGCCAGCAGTTATGACAGCGATAGCTCTGGGGCCAACGTCCTGACTTTC. The chain couples TRBV6-2 or TRBV6-3 to TRBJ2-6; D possibly corresponds to TRBD1 (5 bases). Germline assignment: CDR1 MNHEY and CDR2 SVGEGT. V was cut by 3 bases and J by 0 bases, with 12 bases left in between. The CDR3 contains 17 residues.

There are a few counts of this clonotype. A much larger clone differs from this one at a single base, so this may be a read error. This sequence joins TRBV6-1 and TRBJ2-3; 9 positions agree with TRBD2. Germline V gives CDR1 MNHNS, CDR2 SASEGT. V lost 5 bases, J lost 1 base, and 4 bases stayed unmatched. This CDR3 is built from 15 residues. CDR3 coding DNA: TGTGCCAGCAGTACCAGGACTAGCGGCACAGATACGCAGTATTTT. This codes for CASSTRTSGTDTQYF.

J is TRBJ2-1 and V is TRBV7-9; TRBD2 agrees at 10 bases. CDR1 SEHNR and CDR2 FQNEAQ come from the germline V gene (reference sequence). V dropped 1 base and J dropped 8; count of bases not matched to a gene: 5. The CDR3 sequence is 15 residues long. This CDR3 reads CASSLVSSGSDEQFF. The CDR3 coding sequence is TGTGCCAGCAGCTTAGTGTCTAGCGGGAGCGATGAGCAGTTCTTC.

This clonotype was observed a handful of times. J is TRBJ2-5 and V is TRBV7-3; the D gene is possibly TRBD2 (6 bases). CDR1 is SGHTA and CDR2 is FQGTGA in the germline V gene. CDR3 length: 15 amino acids. Trimming pared 2 bases from V and 5 bases from J, leaving 15 bases between. This chain's CDR3 is CASSLGGGTGETQYF. CDR3 coding DNA: TGTGCCAGCAGCTTAGGTGGCGGGACCGGGGAGACCCAGTACTTC.

The chain combines TRBV5-1 with TRBJ1-1; a weak D match, TRBD1 (6 bases). V was pared by 0 bases and J by 2 bases, with 14 bases between. There are 16 residues in the CDR3. Germline V gene lookup returns CDR1 SGHRS and CDR2 YFSETQ. CDR3 region: CASSLVSGTINTEAFF. In DNA form, the CDR3 reads TGCGCCAGCAGCTTGGTGTCCGGGACAATAAACACTGAAGCTTTCTTT.

This clonotype came up a few times. The chain uses TRBV20-1 and TRBJ2-2; D is perhaps TRBD2 (5 bases). CDR3 length: 14 amino acids. Looked up from germline, CDR1 is DFQATT and CDR2 is SNEGSKA (reference sequence). V gave up 4 bases and J gave up 2 bases, with 11 bases separating them. In DNA, the CDR3 is TGCAGTGCTACGCCGGACTCCAACACCGGGGAGCTGTTTTTT. It specifies CSATPDSNTGELFF.

This clonotype showed up just a few times. This sequence joins TRBV24-1 and TRBJ2-1; unclear D gene. The CDR3 extends over 17 amino acids. Trimming removed 2 bases at V and 3 bases at J, with 16 bases between. Looked up from germline, CDR1 is KGHDR and CDR2 is SFDVKD. The CDR3 region is CATSDSPGYPFYNEQFF. Here the CDR3 DNA reads TGTGCCACCAGTGATTCCCCCGGATATCCCTTCTACAATGAGCAGTTCTTC.

The chain couples TRBV5-1 to TRBJ2-5; a possible D gene is TRBD1 (6 bases). Germline assignment: CDR1 SGHRS and CDR2 YFSETQ. This CDR3 is built from 16 residues. The ends were cut back, 3 bases at V and 3 bases at J, with 18 bases in the middle. The CDR3 nucleotides are TGCGCCAGCAGCTCAATCGATTGGACAGACGAAGAGACCCAGTACTTC. It encodes CASSSIDWTDEETQYF. Drawing the rest from reference TRBV5-1 and TRBJ2-5, the complete variable domain is KAGVTQTPRYLIKTRGQQVTLSCSPISGHRSVSWYQQTPGQGLQFLFEYFSETQRNKGNFPGRFSGRQFSNSRSEMNVSTLELGDSALYLCASSSIDWTDEETQYFGPGTRLLVL.

This clonotype was found a few times. V and J are TRBV28 and TRBJ2-7; D perhaps matches TRBD1 (5 bases). V shed 6 bases and J shed 1 base, with 19 bases lying between them. The germline CDR1 and CDR2 sequences are MDHEN and SYDVKM. The CDR3 is 16 residues long. CDR3 protein: CASSPMSRGWSYEQYF. DNA for the CDR3: TGTGCCAGCAGCCCTATGTCAAGGGGCTGGTCCTACGAGCAGTACTTC. The entire variable domain, with the rest obtained from reference TRBV28 and TRBJ2-7, is as follows: DVKVTQSSRYLVKRTGEKVFLECVQDMDHENMFWYRQDPGLGLRLIYFSYDVKMKEKGDIPEGYSVSREKKERFSLILESASTNQTSMYLCASSPMSRGWSYEQYFGPGTRLTVT.

This clonotype has a count of ten or more. V and J are TRBV6-5 and TRBJ1-5; D unclear. Per the germline V gene, CDR1 is MNHEY and CDR2 is SVGAGI. Between the trimmed V and J ends, which lost 2 bases and 3 bases, there was a span of 5 bases. The CDR3 extends over 13 amino acids. CDR3 sequence (DNA): TGTGCCAGCAGTTACGGCAACAATCAGCCCCAGCATTTT. Translating it yields CASSYGNNQPQHF.

This clonotype was counted at least ten times. This chain connects TRBV12-3 or TRBV12-4 to TRBJ2-7, with a tentative D call TRBD2 (6 bases). The CDR3 spans 13 residues. Trimming took off 6 bases at V and 4 bases at J, with 13 bases between the two ends. The CDR3 loop is CASRGGDGYEQYF. The CDR3 nucleotides read TGTGCCAGCAGGGGCGGGGACGGGTACGAGCAGTACTTC.

This clonotype was recorded many times. The chain joins TRBV6-2 or TRBV6-3 to TRBJ2-6, with D unclear. This CDR3 has 15 amino acids. V lost 4 bases and J lost 6, with 13 bases in between. Germline V gene lookup returns CDR1 MNHEY and CDR2 SVGEGT. The CDR3 loop reads CASSLGRSLANVLTF. Here the CDR3 DNA reads TGTGCCAGCAGTTTGGGCCGATCTTTGGCCAACGTCCTGACTTTC.

There are a few counts of this clonotype. This CDR3 is CASSSHRDRSSYEQYF. The DNA of the CDR3 is TGTGCCAGCAGCTCTCACCGGGACAGGAGCTCCTACGAGCAGTACTTC. J is TRBJ2-7 and V is TRBV11-1, with 8 bases that match TRBD1. The germline V gene encodes CDR1 SGHAT and CDR2 FQDESV (reference sequence). The J segment lost 0 bases and the V segment lost 4 bases, leaving 8 bases of the junction unmatched. The length of the CDR3 is 16 residues.

This clonotype came up many times. This rearrangement joins TRBV12-3 or TRBV12-4 to TRBJ2-5; the match to TRBD1 covers 10 bases. This CDR3 is 16 amino acids long. J was trimmed by 5 bases and V by 5 bases; bases with no gene match: 11. This CDR3 reads CASSHSRDRGGETQYF. Written as DNA, the CDR3 is TGTGCCAGCAGTCATAGCCGGGACAGGGGCGGTGAGACCCAGTACTTC.

This clonotype has at least ten counts. This chain uses TRBV3-1 with TRBJ2-1; a weak D match, TRBD2 (6 bases). Deletions cut 2 bases from V and 4 bases from J, with 12 bases between. Germline lookup yields CDR1 LGHDT and CDR2 YNNKEL (reference sequence). The length of the CDR3 is 15 residues. The CDR3 protein is CASSQSRDWYNEQFF. The CDR3 region has the DNA TGTGCCAGCAGCCAAAGCCGGGACTGGTACAATGAGCAGTTCTTC.

This clonotype has ten or more counts. V and J are TRBV6-2 or TRBV6-3 and TRBJ2-3; 10 bases fit TRBD1. Germline CDR1 and CDR2: MNHEY and SVGEGT. CDR3 length: 18 amino acids. The ends lost 6 bases at V and 4 bases at J; junction bases unmatched: 16. CDR3 DNA: TGTGCCAGCAGACGAATGGGACAGGGGAGAGGTACTGCAGATACGCAGTATTTT. It specifies CASRRMGQGRGTADTQYF.

This clonotype has more than one count but fewer than ten. The chain recombines TRBV4-3 with TRBJ1-2, with TRBD1 as a possible D gene (5 bases). V was shortened by 4 bases and J by 4 bases, with 13 bases between the two germline ends. There are 14 residues in the CDR3. The germline CDR1 and CDR2 sequences are LGHNA and YSLEER. In DNA form, the CDR3 reads TGCGCCAGCAGCCGCCGGGACGGCACCTATGGCTACACCTTC. Its protein is CASSRRDGTYGYTF.

The CDR3 region has the DNA TGTGCCAGCATCCTGACAGATACGCAGTATTTT. It translates to CASILTDTQYF. V is TRBV7-9 and J is TRBJ2-3, with unresolved D. There are 11 residues in the CDR3. Germline CDR1 is SEHNR and CDR2 is FQNEAQ (reference sequence). Deletions cut 7 bases from V and 3 bases from J, with 5 bases between.

The V call is TRBV9, the J call TRBJ2-7; 7 positions match TRBD1. The junction had 7 bases not matched to a gene; V was cut back by 0 bases and J by 4 bases. CDR1 is SGDLS, CDR2 YYNGEE, per germline. The CDR3 spans 15 residues. The CDR3 nucleotides are TGTGCCAGCAGCGTAGCGACCCAGGGGGTGTACGAGCAGTACTTC. Residues: CASSVATQGVYEQYF.

This clonotype was observed many times. V gene TRBV7-9 combines with J gene TRBJ2-7; 7 nucleotides match TRBD2. Germline CDR1 SEHNR, CDR2 FQNEAQ (reference sequence). The CDR3 runs 16 residues. V dropped 5 bases and J dropped 9; count of bases not matched to a gene: 19. DNA for the CDR3: TGTGCCAGCAGCACCGAGGGCGGGGGTCTAGCACTTTTGCAGTACTTC. As protein: CASSTEGGGLALLQYF.

This clonotype was counted between two and nine times. The rearrangement links TRBV5-4 to TRBJ2-1, with D perhaps TRBD1 or TRBD2 (6 bases each). Trimming removed 4 bases from V and 6 bases from J, with 23 bases in between. The CDR3 consists of 17 residues. Looked up from germline, CDR1 is SGHNT and CDR2 is YYREEE (reference sequence). This CDR3 is CASSQFGGPSGVNEQFF. CDR3 DNA sequence: TGTGCCAGCAGCCAATTCGGGGGCCCTTCGGGAGTCAATGAGCAGTTCTTC. The full variable domain, completed using reference TRBV5-4 and TRBJ2-1, is ETGVTQSPTHLIKTRGQQVTLRCSSQSGHNTVSWYQQALGQGPQFIFQYYREEENGRGNFPPRFSGLQFPNYSSELNVNALELDDSALYLCASSQFGGPSGVNEQFFGPGTRLTVL.

This chain uses TRBV5-6 with TRBJ1-2; D is ambiguous. The germline CDR1 and CDR2 sequences are SGHDT and YYEEEE. Trimming took off 2 bases at V and 4 bases at J, with 6 bases between the two ends. The CDR3 extends over 12 amino acids. The CDR3 region is CASSFRGYGYTF. The CDR3 bases are TGTGCCAGCAGCTTTCGGGGCTATGGCTACACCTTC.

This clonotype showed up many times. The genes are TRBV6-1 and TRBJ2-3; 7 nucleotides line up with TRBD1. Germline V lookup: CDR1 MNHNS, CDR2 SASEGT. V lost 7 bases to trimming and J lost 4 bases; unmatched junction nucleotides: 11. The CDR3 length is 15 residues. CDR3 in amino acids: CASTLGTAGPDTQYF. CDR3 coding DNA: TGTGCCAGCACCCTAGGGACAGCTGGGCCAGATACGCAGTATTTT.

This clonotype has ten or more counts. The chain employs TRBV20-1 and TRBJ2-1, with D possibly being TRBD2 (5 bases). Between the trimmed V and J ends, which lost 7 bases and 0 bases, there was a span of 16 bases. This CDR3 contains 15 residues. The V gene's germline CDR1 is DFQATT and CDR2 SNEGSKA (reference sequence). In DNA form, the CDR3 reads TGCAGTGTCATCCCTCGCGGGCACTCCTACAATGAGCAGTTCTTC. Translation: CSVIPRGHSYNEQFF.

The chain has TRBV7-6 and TRBJ2-1, with TRBD1 identical over 7 bases. The CDR3 totals 19 residues. Germline lookup yields CDR1 SGHVS and CDR2 FNYEAQ. V was pared by 5 bases and J by 2 bases, with 18 bases of the junction left unmatched. CDR3: CASSTPRQGPFLPYNEQFF. DNA of the CDR3: TGTGCCAGCAGCACTCCCCGACAGGGTCCCTTCCTTCCCTACAATGAGCAGTTCTTC.